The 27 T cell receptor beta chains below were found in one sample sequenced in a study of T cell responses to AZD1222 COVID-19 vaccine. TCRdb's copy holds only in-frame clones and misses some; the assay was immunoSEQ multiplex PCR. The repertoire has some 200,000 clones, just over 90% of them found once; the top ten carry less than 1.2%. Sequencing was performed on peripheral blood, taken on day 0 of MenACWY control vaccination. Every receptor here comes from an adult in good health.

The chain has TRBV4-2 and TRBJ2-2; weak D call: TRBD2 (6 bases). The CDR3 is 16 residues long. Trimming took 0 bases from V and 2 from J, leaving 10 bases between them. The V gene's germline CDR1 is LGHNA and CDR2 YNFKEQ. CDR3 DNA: TGTGCCAGCAGCCAAGACGGAGGGGTTAACACCGGGGAGCTGTTTTTT. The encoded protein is CASSQDGGVNTGELFF.

CDR3 residues: CASSLERNQPQHF. CDR3 nucleotide sequence: TGTGCCAGCAGTTTAGAGCGTAATCAGCCCCAGCATTTT. The chain couples TRBV27 to TRBJ1-5; no clear D gene. Trimming stripped 2 bases from V and 4 bases from J, with 6 bases between. This CDR3 comprises 13 residues. Per germline, CDR1 MNHEY and CDR2 SMNVEV (reference sequence).

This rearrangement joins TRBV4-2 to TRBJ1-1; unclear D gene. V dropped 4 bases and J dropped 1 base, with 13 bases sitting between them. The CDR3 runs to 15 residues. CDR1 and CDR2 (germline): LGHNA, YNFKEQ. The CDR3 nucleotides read TGTGCCAGCAGCCCTAGACGGGAAGAGAACACTGAAGCTTTCTTT. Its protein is CASSPRREENTEAFF.

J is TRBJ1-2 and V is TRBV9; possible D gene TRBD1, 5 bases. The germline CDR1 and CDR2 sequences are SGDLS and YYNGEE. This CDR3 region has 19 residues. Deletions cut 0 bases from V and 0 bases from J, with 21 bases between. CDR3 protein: CASSVVEEGGARTNYGYTF. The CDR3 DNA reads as TGTGCCAGCAGCGTAGTGGAAGAGGGAGGGGCTCGAACTAACTATGGCTACACCTTC.

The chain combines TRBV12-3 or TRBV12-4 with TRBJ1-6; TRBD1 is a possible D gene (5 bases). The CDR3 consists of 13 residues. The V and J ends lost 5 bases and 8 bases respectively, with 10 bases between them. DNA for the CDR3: TGTGCCAGCAGTCCGGGACTCCATTCACCCCTCCACTTT. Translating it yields CASSPGLHSPLHF.

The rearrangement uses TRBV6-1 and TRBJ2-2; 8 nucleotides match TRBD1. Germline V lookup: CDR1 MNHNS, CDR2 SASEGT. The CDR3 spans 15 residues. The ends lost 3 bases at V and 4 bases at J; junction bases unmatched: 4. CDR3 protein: CASSEQGASTGELFF. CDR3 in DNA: TGTGCCAGCAGTGAGCAGGGGGCGAGCACCGGGGAGCTGTTTTTT.

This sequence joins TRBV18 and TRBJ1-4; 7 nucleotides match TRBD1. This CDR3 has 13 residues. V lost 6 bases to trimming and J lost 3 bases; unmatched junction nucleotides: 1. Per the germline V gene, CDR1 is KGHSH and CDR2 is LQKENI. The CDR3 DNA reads TGTGCCAGCTCTCAGGGGGCTAATGAAAAACTGTTTTTT. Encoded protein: CASSQGANEKLFF.

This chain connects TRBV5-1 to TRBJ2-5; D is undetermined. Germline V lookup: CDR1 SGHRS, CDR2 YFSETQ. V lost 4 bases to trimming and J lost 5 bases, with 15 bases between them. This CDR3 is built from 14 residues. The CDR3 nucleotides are TGCGCCAGCAGCACCGCGCTTGTACCGGAGACCCAGTACTTC. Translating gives CASSTALVPETQYF.

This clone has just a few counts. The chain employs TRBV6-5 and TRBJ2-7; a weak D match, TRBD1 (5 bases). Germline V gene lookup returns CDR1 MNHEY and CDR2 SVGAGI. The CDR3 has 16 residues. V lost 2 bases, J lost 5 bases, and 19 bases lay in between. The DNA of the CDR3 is TGTGCCAGCAGTTACCGCAGAAGGACACTAAAAGACGAGCAGTACTTC. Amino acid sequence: CASSYRRRTLKDEQYF.

The CDR3 region is CASSLAGTGPFF. CDR3 sequence (DNA): TGCGCCAGCAGCTTGGCCGGGACCGGGCCATTCTTT. The chain carries TRBV5-1 and TRBJ1-1; tentative D call: TRBD1 (5 bases). This CDR3 is built from 12 residues. Germline CDR1 and CDR2: SGHRS and YFSETQ. V shed 0 bases and J shed 14 bases, with 14 bases lying between them.

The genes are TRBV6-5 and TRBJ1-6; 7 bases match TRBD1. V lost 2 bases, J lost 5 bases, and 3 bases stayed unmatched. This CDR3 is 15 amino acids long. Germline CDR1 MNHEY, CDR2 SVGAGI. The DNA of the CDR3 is TGTGCCAGCAGTTACGGGGACAGACATAATTCACCCCTCCACTTT. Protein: CASSYGDRHNSPLHF.

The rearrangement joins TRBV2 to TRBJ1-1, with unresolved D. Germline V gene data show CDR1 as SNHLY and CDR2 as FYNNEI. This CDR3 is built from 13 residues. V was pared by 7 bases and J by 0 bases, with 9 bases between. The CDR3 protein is CASTISLNTEAFF. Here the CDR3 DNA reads TGTGCCAGCACCATATCATTGAACACTGAAGCTTTCTTT.

CDR3 protein: CASSEFGGRPETQYF. In DNA, the CDR3 is TGTGCCAGCAGTGAATTCGGGGGGCGCCCAGAGACCCAGTACTTC. The chain carries TRBV6-1 and TRBJ2-5, with D maybe TRBD2 (7 bases). The V end was cut by 2 bases, the J end by 4 bases, with 14 bases between. This CDR3 contains 15 residues. CDR1 and CDR2 from the germline V gene are MNHNS and SASEGT.

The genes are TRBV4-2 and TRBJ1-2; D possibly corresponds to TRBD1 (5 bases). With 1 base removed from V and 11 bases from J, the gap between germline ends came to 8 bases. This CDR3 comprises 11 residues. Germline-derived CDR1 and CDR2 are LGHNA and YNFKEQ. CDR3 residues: CASSQGKGYTF. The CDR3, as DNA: TGTGCCAGCAGCCAAGGCAAGGGGTACACCTTC.

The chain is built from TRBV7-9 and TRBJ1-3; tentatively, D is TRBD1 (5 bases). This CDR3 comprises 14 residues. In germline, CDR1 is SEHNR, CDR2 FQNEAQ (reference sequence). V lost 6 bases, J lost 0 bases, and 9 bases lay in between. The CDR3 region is CASSPTVSGNTIYF. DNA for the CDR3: TGTGCCAGCAGTCCGACAGTCTCTGGAAACACCATATATTTT. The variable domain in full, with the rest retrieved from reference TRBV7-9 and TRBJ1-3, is DTGVSQNPRHKITKRGQNVTFRCDPISEHNRLYWYRQTLGQGPEFLTYFQNEAQLEKSRLLSDRFSAERPKGSFSTLEIQRTEQGDSAMYLCASSPTVSGNTIYFGEGSWLTVV.

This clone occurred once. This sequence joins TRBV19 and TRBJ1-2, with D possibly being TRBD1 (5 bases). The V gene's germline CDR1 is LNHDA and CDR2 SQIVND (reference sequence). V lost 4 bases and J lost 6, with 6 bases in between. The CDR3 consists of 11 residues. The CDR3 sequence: CASSRQNGYTF. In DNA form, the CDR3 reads TGTGCCAGTAGTAGACAGAATGGCTACACCTTC.

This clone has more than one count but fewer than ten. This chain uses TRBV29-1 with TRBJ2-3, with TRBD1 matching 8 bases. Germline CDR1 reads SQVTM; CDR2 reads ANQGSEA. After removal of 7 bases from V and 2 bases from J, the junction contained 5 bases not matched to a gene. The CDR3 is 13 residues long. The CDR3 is CSAGQGNTDTQYF. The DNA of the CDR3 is TGCAGCGCCGGACAGGGCAACACAGATACGCAGTATTTT.

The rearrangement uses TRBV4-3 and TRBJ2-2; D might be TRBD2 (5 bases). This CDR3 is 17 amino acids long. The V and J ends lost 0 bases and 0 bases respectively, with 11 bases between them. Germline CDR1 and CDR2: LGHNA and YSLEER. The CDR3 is CASSQDPPGSNTGELFF. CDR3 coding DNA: TGCGCCAGCAGCCAAGATCCGCCGGGATCGAACACCGGGGAGCTGTTTTTT.

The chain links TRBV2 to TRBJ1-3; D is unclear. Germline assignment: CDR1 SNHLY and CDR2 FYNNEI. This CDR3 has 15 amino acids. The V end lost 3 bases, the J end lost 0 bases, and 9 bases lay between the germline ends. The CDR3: CASSEGSLSGNTIYF. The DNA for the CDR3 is TGTGCCAGCAGTGAGGGGTCACTCTCTGGAAACACCATATATTTT.

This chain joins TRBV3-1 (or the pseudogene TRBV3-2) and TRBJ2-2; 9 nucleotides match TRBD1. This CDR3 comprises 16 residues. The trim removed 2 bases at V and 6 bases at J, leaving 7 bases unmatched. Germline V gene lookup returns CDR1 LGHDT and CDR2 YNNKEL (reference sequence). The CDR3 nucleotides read TGTGCCAGCAGCCAAACAGGGGGCGGTCTGGCCGGGGAGCTGTTTTTT. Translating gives CASSQTGGGLAGELFF.

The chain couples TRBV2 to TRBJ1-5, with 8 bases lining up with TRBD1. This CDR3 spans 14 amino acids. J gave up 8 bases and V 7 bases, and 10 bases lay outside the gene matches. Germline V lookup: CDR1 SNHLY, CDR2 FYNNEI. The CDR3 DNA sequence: TGTGCCAGCAACCCCGGGACAGGTGCTAAGCCCCAGCATTTT. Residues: CASNPGTGAKPQHF.

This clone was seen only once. The DNA of the CDR3 is TGTGCCAGCAGCCTGGGACAGGGGGCGTTCGAGCAGTACTTC. Its translation: CASSLGQGAFEQYF. The chain is built from TRBV7-9 and TRBJ2-7; 12 bases are a match to TRBD1. Germline CDR1 is SEHNR and CDR2 is FQNEAQ (reference sequence). Trimming took 5 bases from V and 6 from J; bases not matched to a gene: 5. The CDR3 is made up of 14 amino acids.

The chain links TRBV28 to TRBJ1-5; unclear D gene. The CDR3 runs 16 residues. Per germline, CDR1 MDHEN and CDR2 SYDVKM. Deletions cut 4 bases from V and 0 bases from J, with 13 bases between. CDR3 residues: CASSSSGFGSNQPQHF. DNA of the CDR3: TGTGCCAGCAGTTCGTCTGGGTTTGGTAGCAATCAGCCCCAGCATTTT. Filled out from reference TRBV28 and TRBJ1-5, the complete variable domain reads DVKVTQSSRYLVKRTGEKVFLECVQDMDHENMFWYRQDPGLGLRLIYFSYDVKMKEKGDIPEGYSVSREKKERFSLILESASTNQTSMYLCASSSSGFGSNQPQHFGDGTRLSIL.

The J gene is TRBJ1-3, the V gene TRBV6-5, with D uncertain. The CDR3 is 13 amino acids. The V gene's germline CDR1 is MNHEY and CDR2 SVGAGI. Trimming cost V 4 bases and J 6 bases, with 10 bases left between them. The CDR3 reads CASSLTVANTIYF. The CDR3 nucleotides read TGTGCCAGCAGTTTAACGGTGGCAAACACCATATATTTT.

CDR3 in DNA: TGTGCCAGCAGCTCGGGGGGGCGGGGAGGGGCCAACGTCCTGACTTTC. Translation gives CASSSGGRGGANVLTF. V gene TRBV5-8 combines with J gene TRBJ2-6; 8 bases agree with TRBD2. The CDR3 consists of 16 residues. Germline trimming cut 3 bases from V and 4 bases from J; bases unmatched to any gene: 6. Germline values: CDR1 SGHTS, CDR2 YDEGEE.

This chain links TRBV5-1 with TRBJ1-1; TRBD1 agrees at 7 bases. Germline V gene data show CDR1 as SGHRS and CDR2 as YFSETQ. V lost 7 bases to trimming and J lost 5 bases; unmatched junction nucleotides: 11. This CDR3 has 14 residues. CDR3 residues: CASRADREWTEAFF. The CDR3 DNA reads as TGCGCCAGCCGTGCCGACAGGGAGTGGACTGAAGCTTTCTTT.

CDR3: CAWSSTLGNQPQHF. Here the CDR3 DNA reads TGTGCCTGGAGTTCGACCTTGGGGAATCAGCCCCAGCATTTT. J is TRBJ1-5 and V is TRBV30; D not resolved. CDR1 is GTSNPN and CDR2 is SVGIG in the germline V gene (reference sequence). V was pared by 2 bases and J by 4 bases, with 12 bases between. This CDR3 spans 14 amino acids.